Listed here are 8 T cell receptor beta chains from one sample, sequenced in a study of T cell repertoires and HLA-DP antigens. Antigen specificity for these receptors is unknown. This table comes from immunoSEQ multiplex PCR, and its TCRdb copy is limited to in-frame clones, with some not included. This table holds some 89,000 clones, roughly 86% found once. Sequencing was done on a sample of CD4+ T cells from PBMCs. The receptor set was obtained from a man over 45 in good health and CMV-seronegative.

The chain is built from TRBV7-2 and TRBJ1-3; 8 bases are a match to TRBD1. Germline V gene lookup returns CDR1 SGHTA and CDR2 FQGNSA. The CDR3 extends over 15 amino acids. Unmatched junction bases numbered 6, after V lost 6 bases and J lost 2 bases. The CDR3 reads CASSQGAGAGNTIYF. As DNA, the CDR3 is TGTGCCAGCAGTCAGGGGGCAGGGGCTGGAAACACCATATATTTT.

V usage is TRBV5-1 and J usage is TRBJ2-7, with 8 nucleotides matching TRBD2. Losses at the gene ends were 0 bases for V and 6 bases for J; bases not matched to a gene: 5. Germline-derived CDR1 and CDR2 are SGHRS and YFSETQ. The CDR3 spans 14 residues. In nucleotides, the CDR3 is TGCGCCAGCAGCTTGGGAGCGGGAGAATCCGAGCAGTACTTC. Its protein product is CASSLGAGESEQYF.

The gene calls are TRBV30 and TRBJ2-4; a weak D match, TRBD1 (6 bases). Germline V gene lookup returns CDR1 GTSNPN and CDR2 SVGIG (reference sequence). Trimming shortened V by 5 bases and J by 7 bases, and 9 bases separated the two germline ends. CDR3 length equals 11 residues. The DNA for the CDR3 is TGTGCCTGGGGGACATCGAACATTCAGTACTTC. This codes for CAWGTSNIQYF.

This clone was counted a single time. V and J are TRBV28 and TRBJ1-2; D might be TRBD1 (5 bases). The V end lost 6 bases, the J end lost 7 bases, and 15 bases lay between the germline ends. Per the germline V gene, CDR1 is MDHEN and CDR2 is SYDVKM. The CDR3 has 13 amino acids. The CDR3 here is CASSRGAHGGYTF. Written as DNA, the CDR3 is TGTGCCAGCAGCCGAGGGGCCCACGGTGGCTACACCTTC.

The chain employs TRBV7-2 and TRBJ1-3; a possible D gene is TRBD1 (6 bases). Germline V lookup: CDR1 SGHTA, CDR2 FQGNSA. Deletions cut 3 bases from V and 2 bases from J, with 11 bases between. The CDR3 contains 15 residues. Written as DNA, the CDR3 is TGTGCCAGCAGCTTGAGAGGGGGAACTGGAAACACCATATATTTT. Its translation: CASSLRGGTGNTIYF.

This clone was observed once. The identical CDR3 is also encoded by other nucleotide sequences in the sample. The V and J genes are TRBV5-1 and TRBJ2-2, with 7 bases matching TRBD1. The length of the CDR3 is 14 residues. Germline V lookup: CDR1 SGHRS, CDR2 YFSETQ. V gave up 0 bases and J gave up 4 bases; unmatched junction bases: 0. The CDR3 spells CASSLGQGTGELFF. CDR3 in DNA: TGCGCCAGCAGCTTGGGACAGGGCACCGGGGAGCTGTTTTTT.

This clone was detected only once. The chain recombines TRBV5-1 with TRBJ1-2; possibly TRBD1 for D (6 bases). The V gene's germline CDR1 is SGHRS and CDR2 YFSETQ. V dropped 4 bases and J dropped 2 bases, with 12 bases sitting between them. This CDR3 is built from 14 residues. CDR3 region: CASSASDRNYGYTF. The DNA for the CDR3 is TGCGCCAGCAGCGCCTCGGACAGAAACTATGGCTACACCTTC.

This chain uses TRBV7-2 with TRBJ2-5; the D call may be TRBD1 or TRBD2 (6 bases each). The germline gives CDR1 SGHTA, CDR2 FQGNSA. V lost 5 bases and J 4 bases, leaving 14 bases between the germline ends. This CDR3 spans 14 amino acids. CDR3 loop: CASSVRGASETQYF. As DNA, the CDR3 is TGTGCCAGCAGCGTAAGGGGGGCATCAGAGACCCAGTACTTC.